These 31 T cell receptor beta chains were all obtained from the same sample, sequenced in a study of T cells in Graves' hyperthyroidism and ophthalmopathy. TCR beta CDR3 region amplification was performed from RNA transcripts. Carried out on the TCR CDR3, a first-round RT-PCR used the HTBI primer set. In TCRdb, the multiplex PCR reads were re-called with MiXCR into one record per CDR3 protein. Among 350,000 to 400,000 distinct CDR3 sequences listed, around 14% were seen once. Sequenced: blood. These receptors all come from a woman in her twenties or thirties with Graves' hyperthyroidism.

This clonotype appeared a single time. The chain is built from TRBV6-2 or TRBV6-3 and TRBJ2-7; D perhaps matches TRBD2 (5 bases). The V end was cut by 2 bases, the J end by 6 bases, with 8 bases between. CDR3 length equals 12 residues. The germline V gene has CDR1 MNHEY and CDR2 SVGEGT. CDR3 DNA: TGTGCCAGCAGTTACGGGAGAGTCGAGCAGTACTTC. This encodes CASSYGRVEQYF.

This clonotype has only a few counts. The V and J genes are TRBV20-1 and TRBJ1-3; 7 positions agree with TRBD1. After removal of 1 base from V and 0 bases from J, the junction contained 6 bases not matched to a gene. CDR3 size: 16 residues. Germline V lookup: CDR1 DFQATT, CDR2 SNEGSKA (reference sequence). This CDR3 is CSARAADRDSGNTIYF. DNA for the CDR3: TGCAGTGCTAGAGCGGCCGACAGGGACTCTGGAAACACCATATATTTT.

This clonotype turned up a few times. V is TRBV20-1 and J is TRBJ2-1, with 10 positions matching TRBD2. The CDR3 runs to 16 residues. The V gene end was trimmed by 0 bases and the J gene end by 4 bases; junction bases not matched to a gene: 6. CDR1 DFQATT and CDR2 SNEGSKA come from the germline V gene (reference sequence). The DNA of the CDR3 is TGCAGTGCTAGAGATCCCCGGACTAGCGGTTACAATGAGCAGTTCTTC. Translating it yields CSARDPRTSGYNEQFF.

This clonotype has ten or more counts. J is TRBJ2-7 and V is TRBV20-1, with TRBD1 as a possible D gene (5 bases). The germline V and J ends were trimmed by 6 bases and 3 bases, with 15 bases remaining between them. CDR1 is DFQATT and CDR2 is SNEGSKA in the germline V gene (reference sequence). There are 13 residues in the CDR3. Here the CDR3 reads CSAQTGNYYEQYF. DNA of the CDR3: TGCAGTGCCCAAACAGGCAACTACTACGAGCAGTACTTC.

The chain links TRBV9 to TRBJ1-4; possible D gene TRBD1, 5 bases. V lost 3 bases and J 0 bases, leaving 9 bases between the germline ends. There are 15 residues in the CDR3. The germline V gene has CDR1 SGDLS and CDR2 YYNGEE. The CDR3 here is CASSDTGATNEKLFF. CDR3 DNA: TGTGCCAGCAGCGATACGGGGGCAACTAATGAAAAACTGTTTTTT.

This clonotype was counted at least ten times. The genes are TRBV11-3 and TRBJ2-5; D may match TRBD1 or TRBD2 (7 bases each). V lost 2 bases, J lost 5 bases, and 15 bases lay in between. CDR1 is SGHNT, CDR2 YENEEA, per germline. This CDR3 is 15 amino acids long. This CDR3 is CASSLSGGGIETQYF. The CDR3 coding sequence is TGTGCCAGCAGCTTATCAGGGGGGGGGATCGAGACCCAGTACTTC.

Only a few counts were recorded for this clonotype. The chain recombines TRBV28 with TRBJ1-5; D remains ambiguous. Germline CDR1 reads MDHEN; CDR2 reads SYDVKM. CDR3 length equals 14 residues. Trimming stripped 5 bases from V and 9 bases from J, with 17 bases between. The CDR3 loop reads CASSLGLKPWPQHF. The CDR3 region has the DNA TGTGCCAGCAGTCTTGGCCTCAAACCCTGGCCCCAGCATTTT.

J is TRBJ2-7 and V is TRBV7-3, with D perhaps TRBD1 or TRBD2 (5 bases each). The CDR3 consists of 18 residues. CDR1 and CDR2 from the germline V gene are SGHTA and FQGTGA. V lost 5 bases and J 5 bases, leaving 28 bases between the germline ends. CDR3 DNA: TGTGCCAGCAGCGCTTATCTAGCTTCTCTGGGGGAAGCAAACGAGCAGTACTTC. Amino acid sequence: CASSAYLASLGEANEQYF.

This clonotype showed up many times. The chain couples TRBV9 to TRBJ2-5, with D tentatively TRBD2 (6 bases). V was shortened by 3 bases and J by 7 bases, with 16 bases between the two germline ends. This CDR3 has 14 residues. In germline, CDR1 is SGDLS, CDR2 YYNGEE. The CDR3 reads CASSAGLEAGTQYF. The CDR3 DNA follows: TGTGCCAGCAGCGCAGGCCTCGAAGCGGGGACCCAGTACTTC.

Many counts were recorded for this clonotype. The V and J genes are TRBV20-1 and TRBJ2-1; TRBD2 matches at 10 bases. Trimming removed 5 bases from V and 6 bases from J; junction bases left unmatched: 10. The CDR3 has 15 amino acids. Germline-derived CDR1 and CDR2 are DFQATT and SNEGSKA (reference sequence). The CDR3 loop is CSASRAAGGANEQFF. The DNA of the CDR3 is TGCAGTGCTTCCAGAGCAGCGGGAGGGGCCAATGAGCAGTTCTTC.

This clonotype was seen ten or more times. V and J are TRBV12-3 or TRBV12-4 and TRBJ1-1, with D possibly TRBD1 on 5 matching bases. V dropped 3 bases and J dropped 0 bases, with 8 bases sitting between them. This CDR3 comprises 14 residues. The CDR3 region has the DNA TGTGCCAGCAGTTTGGGGGTAATGAACACTGAAGCTTTCTTT. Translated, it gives CASSLGVMNTEAFF.

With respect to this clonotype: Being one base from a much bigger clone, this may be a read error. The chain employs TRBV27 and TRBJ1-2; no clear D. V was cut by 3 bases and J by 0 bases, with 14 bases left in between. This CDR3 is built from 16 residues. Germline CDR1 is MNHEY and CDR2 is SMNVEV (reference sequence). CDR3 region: CASSFQREGTNYGYTF. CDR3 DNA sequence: TGTGCCAGCAGTTTCCAAAGAGAAGGGACTAACTATGGCTACACCTTC.

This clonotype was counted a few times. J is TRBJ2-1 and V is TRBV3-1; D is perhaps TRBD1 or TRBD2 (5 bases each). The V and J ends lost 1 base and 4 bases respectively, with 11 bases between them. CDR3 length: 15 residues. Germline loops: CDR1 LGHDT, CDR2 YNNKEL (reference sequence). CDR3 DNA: TGTGCCAGCAGCCAAGCGCAGGGAGATTACAATGAGCAGTTCTTC. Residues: CASSQAQGDYNEQFF.

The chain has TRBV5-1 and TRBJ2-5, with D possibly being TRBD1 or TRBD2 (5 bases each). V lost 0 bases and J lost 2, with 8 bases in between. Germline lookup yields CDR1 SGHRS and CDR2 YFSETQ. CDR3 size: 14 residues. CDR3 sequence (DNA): TGCGCCAGCAGCTTGGAATGGGGGCAAGAGACCCAGTACTTC. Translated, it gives CASSLEWGQETQYF.

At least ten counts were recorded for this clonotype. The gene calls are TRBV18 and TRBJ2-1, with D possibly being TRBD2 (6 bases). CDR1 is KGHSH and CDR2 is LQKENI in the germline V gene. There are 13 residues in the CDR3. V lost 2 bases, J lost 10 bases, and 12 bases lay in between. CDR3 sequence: CASSPLRAGEQFF. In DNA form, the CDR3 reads TGTGCCAGCTCACCATTGAGGGCGGGAGAGCAGTTCTTC. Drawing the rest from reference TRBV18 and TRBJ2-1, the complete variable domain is NAGVMQNPRHLVRRRGQEARLRCSPMKGHSHVYWYRQLPEEGLKFMVYLQKENIIDESGMPKERFSAEFPKEGPSILRIQQVVRGDSAAYFCASSPLRAGEQFFGPGTRLTVL.

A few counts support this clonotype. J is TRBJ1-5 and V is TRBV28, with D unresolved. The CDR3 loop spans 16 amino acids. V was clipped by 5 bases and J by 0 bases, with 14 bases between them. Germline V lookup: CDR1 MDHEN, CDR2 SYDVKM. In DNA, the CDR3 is TGTGCCAGCAGTCCCGAAGGCAGGCCTAGCAATCAGCCCCAGCATTTT. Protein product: CASSPEGRPSNQPQHF.

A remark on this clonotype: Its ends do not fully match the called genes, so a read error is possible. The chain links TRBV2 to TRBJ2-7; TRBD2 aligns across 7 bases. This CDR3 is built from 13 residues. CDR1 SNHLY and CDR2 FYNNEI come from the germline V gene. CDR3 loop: CASSSQGGYEQHF. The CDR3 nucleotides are TGTGCCAGCAGTTCCCAGGGAGGGTACGAGCAGCACTTC.

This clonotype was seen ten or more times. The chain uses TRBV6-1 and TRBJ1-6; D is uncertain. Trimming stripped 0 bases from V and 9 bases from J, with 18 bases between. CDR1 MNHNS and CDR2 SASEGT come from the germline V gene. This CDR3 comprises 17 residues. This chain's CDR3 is CASSEASGRTGGSPLHF. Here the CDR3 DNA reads TGTGCCAGCAGTGAAGCGTCTGGCAGGACTGGTGGTTCACCCCTCCACTTT.

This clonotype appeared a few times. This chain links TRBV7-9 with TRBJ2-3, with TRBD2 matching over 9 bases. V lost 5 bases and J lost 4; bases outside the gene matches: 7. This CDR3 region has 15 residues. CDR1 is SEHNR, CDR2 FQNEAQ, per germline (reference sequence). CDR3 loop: CASSTVAGVADTQYF. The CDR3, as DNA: TGTGCCAGCAGCACCGTAGCGGGAGTGGCAGATACGCAGTATTTT.

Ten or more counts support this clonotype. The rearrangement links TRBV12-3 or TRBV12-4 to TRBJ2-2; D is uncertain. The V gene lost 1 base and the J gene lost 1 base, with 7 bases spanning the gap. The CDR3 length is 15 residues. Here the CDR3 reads CASSLGLQNTGELFF. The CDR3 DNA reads TGTGCCAGCAGTTTAGGACTGCAGAACACCGGGGAGCTGTTTTTT.

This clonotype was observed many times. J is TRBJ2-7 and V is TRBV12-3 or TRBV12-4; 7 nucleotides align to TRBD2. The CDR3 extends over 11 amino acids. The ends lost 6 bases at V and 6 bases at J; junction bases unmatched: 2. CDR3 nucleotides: TGTGCCAGCAGAGGGAGGGGCGAGCAGTACTTC. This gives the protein CASRGRGEQYF.

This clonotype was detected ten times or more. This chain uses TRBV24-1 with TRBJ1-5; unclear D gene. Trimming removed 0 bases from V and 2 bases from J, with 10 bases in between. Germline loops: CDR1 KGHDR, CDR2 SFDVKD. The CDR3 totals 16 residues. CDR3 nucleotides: TGTGCCACCAGTGATTTGACACGTATATGCAATCAGCCCCAGCATTTT. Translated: CATSDLTRICNQPQHF.

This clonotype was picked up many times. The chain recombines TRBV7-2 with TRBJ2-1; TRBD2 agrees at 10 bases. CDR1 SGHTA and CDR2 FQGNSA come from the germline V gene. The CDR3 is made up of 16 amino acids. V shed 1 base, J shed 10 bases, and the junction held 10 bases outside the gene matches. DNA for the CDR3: TGTGCCAGCAGCTTAGATTCAGCGGGAGGGCCGACCGAGCAGTTCTTC. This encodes CASSLDSAGGPTEQFF.

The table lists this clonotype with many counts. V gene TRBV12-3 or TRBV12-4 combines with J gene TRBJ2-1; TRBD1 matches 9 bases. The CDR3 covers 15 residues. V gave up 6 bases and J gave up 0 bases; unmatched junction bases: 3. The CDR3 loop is CASRLTGGSYNEQFF. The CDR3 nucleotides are TGTGCCAGCAGGCTGACAGGGGGCTCCTACAATGAGCAGTTCTTC.

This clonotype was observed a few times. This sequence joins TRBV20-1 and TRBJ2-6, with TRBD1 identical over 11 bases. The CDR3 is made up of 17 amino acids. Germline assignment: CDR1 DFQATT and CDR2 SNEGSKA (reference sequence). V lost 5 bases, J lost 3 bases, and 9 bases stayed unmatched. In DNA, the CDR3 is TGCAGTGCTTGGGGAGGGACAGGGGGTAGTGGGGCCAACGTCCTGACTTTC. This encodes CSAWGGTGGSGANVLTF.

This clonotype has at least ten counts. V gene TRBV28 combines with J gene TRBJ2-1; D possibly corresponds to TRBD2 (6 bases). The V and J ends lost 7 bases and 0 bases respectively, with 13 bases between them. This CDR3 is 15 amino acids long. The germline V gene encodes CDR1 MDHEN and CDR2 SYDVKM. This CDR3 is CASTRSGNSYNEQFF. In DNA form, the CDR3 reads TGTGCCAGCACCCGTAGCGGAAACTCCTACAATGAGCAGTTCTTC.

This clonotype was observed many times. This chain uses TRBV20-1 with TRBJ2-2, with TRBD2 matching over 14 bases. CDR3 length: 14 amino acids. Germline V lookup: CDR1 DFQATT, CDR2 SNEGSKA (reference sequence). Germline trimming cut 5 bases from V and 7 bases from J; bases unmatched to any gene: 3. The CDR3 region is CSAGTSGSGGELFF. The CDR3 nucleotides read TGCAGTGCTGGGACTAGCGGGAGTGGCGGGGAGCTGTTTTTT.

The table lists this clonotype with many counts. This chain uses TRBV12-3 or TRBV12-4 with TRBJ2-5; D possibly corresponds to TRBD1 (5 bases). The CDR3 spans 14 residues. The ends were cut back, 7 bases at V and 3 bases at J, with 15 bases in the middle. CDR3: CASTPGGREETQYF. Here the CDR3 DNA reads TGTGCCAGCACCCCCGGCGGCAGGGAAGAGACCCAGTACTTC.

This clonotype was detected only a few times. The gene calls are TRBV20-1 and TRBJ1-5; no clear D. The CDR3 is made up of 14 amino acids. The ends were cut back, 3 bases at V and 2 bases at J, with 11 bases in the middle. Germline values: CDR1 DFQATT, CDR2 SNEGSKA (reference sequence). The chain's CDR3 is CSASEGAGNQPQHF. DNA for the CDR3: TGCAGTGCTAGTGAGGGTGCGGGCAATCAGCCCCAGCATTTT.

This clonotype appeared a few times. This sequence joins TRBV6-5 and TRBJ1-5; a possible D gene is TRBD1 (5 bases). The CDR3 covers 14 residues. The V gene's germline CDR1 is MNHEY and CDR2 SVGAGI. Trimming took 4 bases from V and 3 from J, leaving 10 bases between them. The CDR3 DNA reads TGTGCCAGCAGTTCGACAGCATTCAATCAGCCCCAGCATTTT. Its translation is CASSSTAFNQPQHF.

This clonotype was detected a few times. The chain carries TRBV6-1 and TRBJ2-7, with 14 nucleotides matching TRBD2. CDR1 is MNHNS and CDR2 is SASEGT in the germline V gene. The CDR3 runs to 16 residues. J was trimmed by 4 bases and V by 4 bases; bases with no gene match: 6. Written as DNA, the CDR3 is TGTGCCAGCAGTGGACAGGGACTAGCGGGAGTTTACGAGCAGTACTTC. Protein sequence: CASSGQGLAGVYEQYF.